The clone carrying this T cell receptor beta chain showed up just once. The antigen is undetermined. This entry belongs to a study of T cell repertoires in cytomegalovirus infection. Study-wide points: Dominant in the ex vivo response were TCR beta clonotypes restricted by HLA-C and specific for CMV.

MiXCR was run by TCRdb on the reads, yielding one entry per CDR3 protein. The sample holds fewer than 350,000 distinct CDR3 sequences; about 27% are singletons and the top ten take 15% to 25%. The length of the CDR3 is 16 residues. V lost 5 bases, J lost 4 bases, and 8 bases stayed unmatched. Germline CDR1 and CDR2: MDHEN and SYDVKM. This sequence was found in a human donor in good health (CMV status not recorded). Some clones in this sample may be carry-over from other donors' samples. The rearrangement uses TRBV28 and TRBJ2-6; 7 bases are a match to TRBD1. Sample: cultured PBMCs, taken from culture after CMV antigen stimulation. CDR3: CASSLTGVGGANVLTF. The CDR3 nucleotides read TGTGCCAGCAGTCTTACAGGGGTGGGCGGGGCCAACGTCCTGACTTTC.